This T cell receptor beta chain was identified in a study of vaccination effects on CD4 cells after COVID-19. Across the whole study: Antigen-specific CD4+ T cells expanded by the ViraFEST assay with viral peptide pools were then sequenced.

As concerns this clone: Antigen: not known.

Study results and caveats: No early post-infection timepoints were available in the study, which also included few convalescent patients.

Generated by immunoSEQ multiplex PCR, the TCRdb table keeps only in-frame clones and is missing some. In the table there are 70,000 to 85,000 clones, more than 70% of which are singletons. Per the germline V gene, CDR1 is MDHEN and CDR2 is SYDVKM. Trimming shortened V by 7 bases and J by 1 base, and 20 bases separated the two germline ends. The CDR3 extends over 17 amino acids. Cells that had been cultured for 9 to 10 days were the source of isolated CD4+ T cells. Testing of the vaccine recipients showed negative nucleocapsid antibodies and no prior SARS-CoV-2 infection. It was on days 3 and 7 that half the medium was replaced with IL-2 medium.

This receptor was identified in a human donor who received a COVID-19 vaccine. Material: CD4+ T cells from PBMCs cultured without peptide, obtained before COVID-19 vaccination. This chain links TRBV28 with TRBJ2-4, with D tentatively TRBD2 (7 bases). CDR3 region: CASTFGKRGGAKNIQYF. CDR3 nucleotides: TGTGCCAGCACCTTTGGAAAGAGGGGGGGCGCCAAAAACATTCAGTACTTC.